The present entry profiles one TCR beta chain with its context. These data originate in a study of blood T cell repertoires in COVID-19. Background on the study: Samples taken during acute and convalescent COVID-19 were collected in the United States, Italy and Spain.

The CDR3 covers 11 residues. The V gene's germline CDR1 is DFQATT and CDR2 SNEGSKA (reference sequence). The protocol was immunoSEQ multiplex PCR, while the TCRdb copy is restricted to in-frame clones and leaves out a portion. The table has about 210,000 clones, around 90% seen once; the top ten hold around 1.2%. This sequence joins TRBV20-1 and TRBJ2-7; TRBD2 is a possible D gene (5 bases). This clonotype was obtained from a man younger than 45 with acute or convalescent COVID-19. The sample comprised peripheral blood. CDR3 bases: TGCACCTTCGTGTCGGGGTACGAGCAGTACTTC. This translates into CTFVSGYEQYF.